This TCR beta chain originates from a study of long-term antiretroviral therapy in people with HIV. As concerns this clone: Its antigen remains unknown.

Before DNA extraction, about 1-10 million cryopreserved PBMC were held in the samples. Survey level was the resolution at which the v3.0 immunoSEQ assay ran. Sequencing was directed toward 40,000-50,000 T-cell genomes in each sample. Assay: immunoSEQ multiplex PCR; the TCRdb copy retains only in-frame clones and omits some. The sample shows 14,000 or so clones, roughly 77% of them seen only once. Study-wide findings and caveats: Relative to transplant donor controls, diversity remained lower despite increasing after ART.

The clonotype comes from a man aged 40-49 years with HIV. The sequences come from unsorted PBMCs, collected 3.1 years after starting antiretroviral therapy.

This chain's CDR3 is CAWRFRQGRTYEQYF. In DNA, the CDR3 is TGTGCCTGGAGGTTTCGACAGGGGAGAACGTACGAGCAGTACTTC. The rearrangement joins TRBV30 to TRBJ2-7, with TRBD1 matching over 8 bases. From germline, CDR1 is GTSNPN and CDR2 SVGIG (reference sequence). The V gene end was trimmed by 3 bases and the J gene end by 4 bases; junction bases not matched to a gene: 11. There are 15 residues in the CDR3.